This T cell receptor beta chain was identified during a study of blood T cell repertoires in COVID-19. Study context: Researchers got acute and convalescent COVID-19 samples from the United States, Italy and Spain. Sources were T cells, B-cell-depleted T cells, or PBMCs; the material itself was cDNA or gDNA.

As handled by the study authors: Reference gene primers were amplified, and this amplification served to estimate nucleated cell counts. The protocol was immunoSEQ multiplex PCR, while the TCRdb copy is restricted to in-frame clones and leaves out a portion. V, J and clone size derive from that table, while D and trimming were established from the DNA sequence. This sample has 140,000 or so clones, with approximately 80% found just once. The CDR3 extends over 15 amino acids. Per the germline V gene, CDR1 is LNHDA and CDR2 is SQIVND (reference sequence). Losses at the gene ends were 9 bases for V and 9 bases for J; bases not matched to a gene: 13.

The sequence came from a woman in her sixties or seventies with acute or convalescent COVID-19. The specimen sequenced was peripheral blood. This chain joins TRBV19 and TRBJ2-1; 11 nucleotides agree with TRBD2. CDR3 nucleotides: TGTGCCAGCAAGTTAGCGGGAGGGCCCCAGGTTGAGCAGTTCTTC. It yields the protein CASKLAGGPQVEQFF.